This TCR beta chain is drawn from a study of OX40 agonist ivuxolimab in advanced cancers. On the study more broadly: The study reported partial responses in three patients: one hepatocellular carcinoma, two cutaneous melanoma.

The CDR3 has 16 residues. Per germline, CDR1 MNHEY and CDR2 SMNVEV (reference sequence). The V gene end was trimmed by 5 bases and the J gene end by 1 base; junction bases not matched to a gene: 7. Produced via immunoSEQ multiplex PCR; TCRdb's table is partial and in-frame only. The sample records fewer than 80,000 clones, about 87% being singletons. This specimen was CD4+ or CD8+ T cells sorted from blood, taken in a trial of the OX40 agonist ivuxolimab. This TCR derives from an adult with an advanced solid tumor such as melanoma, head and neck, liver or kidney cancer. This chain links TRBV27 with TRBJ1-2; 10 bases match TRBD1. CDR3 DNA: TGTGCCAGCAGTCGGACCGGGACAGGGGTTAACTATGGCTACACCTTC. Protein: CASSRTGTGVNYGYTF.